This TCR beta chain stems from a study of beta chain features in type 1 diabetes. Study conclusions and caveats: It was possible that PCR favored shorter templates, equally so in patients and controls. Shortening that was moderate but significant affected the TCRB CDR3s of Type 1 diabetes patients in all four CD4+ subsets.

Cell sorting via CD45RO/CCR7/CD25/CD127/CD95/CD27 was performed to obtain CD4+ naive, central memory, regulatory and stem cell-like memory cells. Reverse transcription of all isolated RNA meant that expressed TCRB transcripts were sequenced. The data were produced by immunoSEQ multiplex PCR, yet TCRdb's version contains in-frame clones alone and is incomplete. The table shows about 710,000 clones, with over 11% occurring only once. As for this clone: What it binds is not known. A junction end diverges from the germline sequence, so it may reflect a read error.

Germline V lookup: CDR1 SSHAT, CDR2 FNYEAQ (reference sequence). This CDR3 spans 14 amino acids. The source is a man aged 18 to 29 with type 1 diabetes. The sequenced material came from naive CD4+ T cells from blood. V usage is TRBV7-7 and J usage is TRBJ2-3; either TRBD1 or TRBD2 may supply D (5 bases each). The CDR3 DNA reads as TGTGCTAGCAGCTTAGAAGGGACCACGGATACGCAGTATTTT. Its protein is CASSLEGTTDTQYF.